Each of the 31 T cell receptor beta chains below was sequenced from the same sample in a study of T cell changes during pregnancy in multiple sclerosis. Data came from immunoSEQ multiplex PCR; TCRdb stores just in-frame clones and leaves some out. Seen here are 27,000 or so clones, more than 70% observed once, and the top ten hold more than 7.5%. The sequencing used CD8+ T cells from peripheral blood mononuclear cells, collected in the second trimester of pregnancy. These receptors all stem from a female donor with multiple sclerosis, enrolled in a pregnancy study.

V is TRBV28 and J is TRBJ2-2, with 7 bases identical to TRBD2. J lost 5 bases, V lost 7 bases, and 13 bases had no gene match. CDR3 length equals 16 residues. Germline CDR1 reads MDHEN; CDR2 reads SYDVKM. The CDR3 loop is CASTLSRGWGTGELFF. DNA for the CDR3: TGTGCCAGCACCCTTTCGCGGGGGTGGGGTACCGGGGAGCTGTTTTTT.

The chain couples TRBV6-5 to TRBJ2-5; a weak D match, TRBD1 (5 bases). Deletions cut 2 bases from V and 4 bases from J, with 5 bases between. In germline, CDR1 is MNHEY, CDR2 SVGAGI. The CDR3 length is 12 residues. This CDR3 reads CASSYRGETQYF. The DNA of the CDR3 is TGTGCCAGCAGTTACAGGGGAGAGACCCAGTACTTC.

This rearrangement joins TRBV4-1 to TRBJ2-7; TRBD2 is a possible D gene (5 bases). CDR1 and CDR2 from the germline V gene are MGHRA and YSYEKL. This CDR3 is 11 amino acids long. V gave up 5 bases and J gave up 3 bases, with 5 bases separating them. CDR3 sequence reads: CASSDYYEQYF. CDR3 coding DNA: TGCGCCAGCAGCGACTACTACGAGCAGTACTTC.

The chain carries TRBV10-2 and TRBJ1-1, with D uncertain. Germline values: CDR1 WSHSY, CDR2 SAAADI. V was pared by 2 bases and J by 5 bases, with 12 bases between. The CDR3 extends over 14 amino acids. CDR3 sequence (DNA): TGCGCCAGCAGTGAGCCACTTGAGATTACTGAAGCTTTCTTT. Amino acid sequence: CASSEPLEITEAFF.

The rearrangement joins TRBV30 to TRBJ1-2; possibly TRBD1 for D (5 bases). V lost 3 bases to trimming and J lost 5 bases, with 19 bases between them. This CDR3 is built from 15 residues. In germline, CDR1 is GTSNPN, CDR2 SVGIG (reference sequence). CDR3 sequence (DNA): TGTGCCTGGAGGCCCCAGGGTTCGCGGATTTATGGCTACACCTTC. Translating gives CAWRPQGSRIYGYTF.

The chain recombines TRBV4-1 with TRBJ2-3, with D uncertain. V gave up 4 bases and J gave up 6 bases, with 8 bases separating them. CDR1 is MGHRA, CDR2 YSYEKL, per germline. The CDR3 has 12 residues. The CDR3 region is CASSLLSDTQYF. CDR3 bases: TGCGCCAGCAGCCTACTCTCGGATACGCAGTATTTT.

The V gene is TRBV9, the J gene TRBJ2-3; possibly TRBD2 for D (6 bases). This CDR3 has 15 residues. Trimming pared 3 bases from V and 1 base from J, leaving 12 bases between. CDR1 is SGDLS, CDR2 YYNGEE, per germline. Here the CDR3 reads CASSAGVARTDTQYF. The CDR3 DNA reads as TGTGCCAGCAGCGCGGGGGTCGCCCGCACAGATACGCAGTATTTT.

The chain employs TRBV19 and TRBJ2-7; 9 positions agree with TRBD2. V was pared by 4 bases and J by 7 bases, with 14 bases of the junction left unmatched. Germline CDR1 and CDR2: LNHDA and SQIVND (reference sequence). The CDR3 extends over 16 amino acids. The chain's CDR3 is CASSTDSGLATGEQYF. The CDR3 nucleotides are TGTGCCAGTAGTACCGACTCGGGACTAGCTACCGGGGAGCAGTACTTC.

The genes are TRBV2 and TRBJ2-1, with a tentative D call TRBD2 (6 bases). The CDR3 is 12 amino acids. Germline assignment: CDR1 SNHLY and CDR2 FYNNEI. V shed 6 bases and J shed 11 bases, with 14 bases lying between them. CDR3 region: CASRPALAQQFF. DNA for the CDR3: TGTGCCAGCAGGCCAGCCCTAGCGCAGCAGTTCTTC.

The V gene is TRBV30, the J gene TRBJ2-1, with D perhaps matching TRBD2 (5 bases). Germline V lookup: CDR1 GTSNPN, CDR2 SVGIG (reference sequence). The V and J ends lost 4 bases and 9 bases respectively, with 10 bases between them. This CDR3 region has 11 residues. This chain's CDR3 is CAWTDGVEQFF. The CDR3 DNA follows: TGTGCCTGGACCGACGGGGTTGAGCAGTTCTTC.

This rearrangement joins TRBV5-1 to TRBJ1-1; D gene unclear. Trimming pared 3 bases from V and 6 bases from J, leaving 21 bases between. Germline V lookup: CDR1 SGHRS, CDR2 YFSETQ. The CDR3 covers 16 residues. The CDR3 spells CASSWTEHAGVAEAFF. CDR3 DNA: TGCGCCAGCAGCTGGACGGAGCACGCGGGCGTCGCTGAAGCTTTCTTT.

The chain is built from TRBV2 and TRBJ1-2; TRBD1 matches at 9 bases. The CDR3 has 15 amino acids. CDR1 and CDR2 (germline): SNHLY, FYNNEI. J was trimmed by 2 bases and V by 5 bases; bases with no gene match: 6. The CDR3 is CASSRTGQGNYGYTF. In nucleotides, the CDR3 is TGTGCCAGCAGTAGAACGGGACAGGGAAACTATGGCTACACCTTC.

The chain links TRBV6-1 to TRBJ1-2, with 7 bases aligning to TRBD1. V trimming: 6 bases; J trimming: 4 bases; junction bases outside the gene matches: 2. CDR3 length: 12 residues. The germline V gene has CDR1 MNHNS and CDR2 SASEGT. As DNA, the CDR3 is TGTGCCAGCAGACAGGGGTCCTATGGCTACACCTTC. It translates to CASRQGSYGYTF.

The gene calls are TRBV27 and TRBJ1-5, with a tentative D call TRBD1 (5 bases). Germline values: CDR1 MNHEY, CDR2 SMNVEV (reference sequence). V lost 8 bases and J lost 4, with 15 bases in between. This CDR3 has 14 amino acids. The DNA for the CDR3 is TGTGCCAGCCGCGGGGGGATTCGTAATCAGCCCCAGCATTTT. Residues: CASRGGIRNQPQHF.

This chain connects TRBV27 to TRBJ2-7; 8 bases fit TRBD1. Per germline, CDR1 MNHEY and CDR2 SMNVEV (reference sequence). The CDR3 has 15 amino acids. V lost 2 bases and J lost 6; bases outside the gene matches: 9. The CDR3 nucleotides are TGTGCCAGCAGTTTACTCGGGACAGGATACGCCGAGCAGTACTTC. Encoded protein: CASSLLGTGYAEQYF.

The chain has TRBV21-1 and TRBJ2-3; the DNA was not compared with TRBD1, the D call given in the table. TRBV21-1 is an annotated pseudogene. This CDR3 has 19 amino acids. In nucleotides, the CDR3 is TGTGCCAGCACCTCAACCGTGGGGCCTTTACTTACTAGCACAGATACGCAGTATTTT. This codes for CASTSTVGPLLTSTDTQYF.

The CDR3 DNA follows: TGTGCCAGCAGCCATGGACTAGCGGGGGGCCGAAGTGGTGATACCGCGGGGGAGACCCAGTACTTC. Translated: CASSHGLAGGRSGDTAGETQYF. V and J are TRBV7-6 and TRBJ2-5, with 14 positions matching TRBD2. Germline V gene lookup returns CDR1 SGHVS and CDR2 FNYEAQ. The CDR3 consists of 22 residues. Trimming at V came to 5 bases and at J to 5 bases, leaving 25 bases not matched to a gene.

This chain uses TRBV6-6 with TRBJ1-1, with D possibly being TRBD1 (5 bases). Germline-derived CDR1 and CDR2 are MNHNY and SVGAGI (reference sequence). The CDR3 spans 15 residues. V lost 0 bases and J 3 bases, leaving 11 bases between the germline ends. The CDR3 sequence: CASSYSLGGDTEAFF. The CDR3 nucleotides read TGTGCCAGCAGTTACTCATTGGGGGGGGACACTGAAGCTTTCTTT.

The chain is built from TRBV4-3 and TRBJ2-1; TRBD2 might be the D (5 bases). Trimming left V 4 bases short and J 7 bases short, with 14 bases between. This CDR3 is built from 14 residues. CDR1 and CDR2 from the germline V gene are LGHNA and YSLEER. CDR3 residues: CASSRREWENEQFF. The CDR3 nucleotides are TGCGCCAGCAGCCGTCGGGAATGGGAGAATGAGCAGTTCTTC.

The V call is TRBV2, the J call TRBJ2-3, with 9 bases lining up with TRBD2. J lost 2 bases, V lost 7 bases, and 7 bases had no gene match. From germline, CDR1 is SNHLY and CDR2 FYNNEI. The CDR3 length is 15 residues. CDR3 sequence (DNA): TGTGCCAGCACCAACCTAGCGGGGATCACAGATACGCAGTATTTT. This sequence encodes CASTNLAGITDTQYF.

Notes on this clone: The sample has other DNA sequences that encode this CDR3 too. This chain uses TRBV28 with TRBJ2-7, with TRBD1 matching over 8 bases. The CDR3 runs to 16 residues. Germline CDR1 and CDR2: MDHEN and SYDVKM. V lost 6 bases to trimming and J lost 2 bases; unmatched junction nucleotides: 12. Here the CDR3 reads CASSPSDRGTPYEQYF. Written as DNA, the CDR3 is TGTGCCAGCAGCCCGTCCGACAGGGGAACACCCTACGAGCAGTACTTC.

The gene calls are TRBV29-1 and TRBJ2-1; D uncertain. This CDR3 has 13 residues. The V end was cut by 6 bases, the J end by 5 bases, with 14 bases between. Germline V gives CDR1 SQVTM, CDR2 ANQGSEA. CDR3 bases: TGCAGCGTCGTTACTGTACAGAACAATGAGCAGTTCTTC. Its protein product is CSVVTVQNNEQFF.

In its sample, this clone was seen a few times. This chain uses TRBV19 with TRBJ1-1, with D possibly matching TRBD1 (5 bases). The ends were cut back, 11 bases at V and 4 bases at J, with 17 bases in the middle. CDR3 length: 13 amino acids. The germline V gene has CDR1 LNHDA and CDR2 SQIVND (reference sequence). As DNA, the CDR3 is TGTGCCGCCTCATCCCGACAGCCCACTGAAGCTTTCTTT. Its translation: CAASSRQPTEAFF.

This rearrangement joins TRBV4-1 to TRBJ1-4, with D possibly being TRBD1 (6 bases). CDR1 and CDR2 from the germline V gene are MGHRA and YSYEKL. CDR3 size: 15 residues. V shed 2 bases and J shed 8 bases, with 15 bases lying between them. The chain's CDR3 is CASSQSARGGEKLFF. In nucleotides, the CDR3 is TGCGCCAGCAGCCAATCGGCAAGGGGGGGGGAAAAACTGTTTTTT.

The chain has TRBV4-1 and TRBJ1-1; TRBD1 agrees at 8 bases. In germline, CDR1 is MGHRA, CDR2 YSYEKL. CDR3 length: 14 residues. V dropped 4 bases and J dropped 5; count of bases not matched to a gene: 6. The chain's CDR3 is CASSRGQELTEAFF. The CDR3 bases are TGCGCCAGCAGCCGGGGACAGGAACTAACTGAAGCTTTCTTT.

The V and J genes are TRBV5-8 and TRBJ2-3; tentatively, D is TRBD2 (5 bases). This CDR3 spans 15 amino acids. Between the trimmed V and J ends, which lost 0 bases and 5 bases, there was a span of 13 bases. Looked up from germline, CDR1 is SGHTS and CDR2 is YDEGEE. CDR3 coding DNA: TGTGCCAGCAGCTTGGACAGAGGTGAGGGAGATACGCAGTATTTT. Protein product: CASSLDRGEGDTQYF.

This chain connects TRBV27 to TRBJ1-4; D remains ambiguous. Trimming pared 10 bases from V and 0 bases from J, leaving 15 bases between. Germline lookup yields CDR1 MNHEY and CDR2 SMNVEV (reference sequence). CDR3 length: 15 amino acids. The CDR3 sequence: CAIPGWVATNEKLFF. The DNA of the CDR3 is TGTGCCATCCCGGGGTGGGTTGCAACTAATGAAAAACTGTTTTTT. The variable domain in full, with the rest retrieved from reference TRBV27 and TRBJ1-4, is EAQVTQNPRYLITVTGKKLTVTCSQNMNHEYMSWYRQDPGLGLRQIYYSMNVEVTDKGDVPEGYKVSRKEKRNFPLILESPSPNQTSLYFCAIPGWVATNEKLFFGSGTQLSVL.

The chain links TRBV27 to TRBJ2-7; 9 positions agree with TRBD2. The germline V gene has CDR1 MNHEY and CDR2 SMNVEV (reference sequence). There are 14 residues in the CDR3. Trimming at V came to 3 bases and at J to 6 bases, leaving 6 bases not matched to a gene. The CDR3 is CASSFSAGGLEQYF. The CDR3 DNA reads as TGTGCCAGCAGTTTTTCAGCGGGGGGACTCGAGCAGTACTTC.

V and J are TRBV7-9 and TRBJ2-3; D not certain. There are 15 residues in the CDR3. The germline V gene encodes CDR1 SEHNR and CDR2 FQNEAQ (reference sequence). Trimming removed 0 bases at V and 4 bases at J, with 11 bases between. The CDR3 loop is CASSLAVTTADTQYF. In DNA form, the CDR3 reads TGTGCCAGCAGCTTAGCTGTTACAACAGCAGATACGCAGTATTTT.

The chain employs TRBV19 and TRBJ2-3, with D perhaps TRBD2 (7 bases). The CDR3 totals 16 residues. V lost 1 base and J lost 2, with 13 bases in between. Germline CDR1 and CDR2: LNHDA and SQIVND (reference sequence). CDR3 DNA sequence: TGTGCCAGTAGTATAGGAGGCGGGGGCCCCACAGATACGCAGTATTTT. Its translation: CASSIGGGGPTDTQYF.

CDR3: CASSLAPWGGSTDTQYF. The CDR3, as DNA: TGTGCCAGCAGTTTAGCCCCTTGGGGGGGATCCACAGATACGCAGTATTTT. The chain couples TRBV27 to TRBJ2-3; 7 bases agree with TRBD2. The CDR3 totals 17 residues. Germline CDR1 and CDR2: MNHEY and SMNVEV (reference sequence). V trimming: 2 bases; J trimming: 2 bases; junction bases outside the gene matches: 10.